This T cell receptor (beta chain) was observed in a study of cytomegalovirus exposure and HLA in healthy donors. Study-wide results and limits: Later on, a genetic analysis was performed. It linked a missense variant in DCLRE1C with V- and J-gene trimming of TCR beta. TRBV6-2, TRBV6-3 and other indistinguishable V segments were excluded. In presence/absence analyses, roughly uniform sequencing depth across donors was assumed. In vitro checks showed that three CMV-associated chains really do target CMV antigens.

This clone occurred a few times. As yet, its antigen is unknown. CDR1 and CDR2 from the germline V gene are SGHVS and FQNEAQ. The V and J ends lost 1 base and 5 bases, in that order; junction bases with no gene match: 10. This CDR3 has 16 residues. The PCR ran on 60 Vbeta and 13 Jbeta primers. Assay: immunoSEQ multiplex PCR; the TCRdb copy retains only in-frame clones and omits some. This sample has over 75,000 clones, with around 74% found just once. Sequenced: PBMCs. The chain carries TRBV7-8 and TRBJ1-1; 7 nucleotides match TRBD1. The receptor's source is a man aged 35-49 years in good health and CMV-seropositive. The CDR3 DNA reads as TGTGCCAGCAGCTTAGAAGTCCAGGGGGGCTTTACTGAAGCTTTCTTT. Amino acids: CASSLEVQGGFTEAFF. Full variable domain (rest looked up from reference TRBV7-8 and TRBJ1-1): GAGVSQSPRYKVAKRGQDVALRCDPISGHVSLFWYQQALGQGPEFLTYFQNEAQLDKSGLPSDRFFAERPEGSVSTLKIQRTQQEDSAVYLCASSLEVQGGFTEAFFGQGTRLTVV.